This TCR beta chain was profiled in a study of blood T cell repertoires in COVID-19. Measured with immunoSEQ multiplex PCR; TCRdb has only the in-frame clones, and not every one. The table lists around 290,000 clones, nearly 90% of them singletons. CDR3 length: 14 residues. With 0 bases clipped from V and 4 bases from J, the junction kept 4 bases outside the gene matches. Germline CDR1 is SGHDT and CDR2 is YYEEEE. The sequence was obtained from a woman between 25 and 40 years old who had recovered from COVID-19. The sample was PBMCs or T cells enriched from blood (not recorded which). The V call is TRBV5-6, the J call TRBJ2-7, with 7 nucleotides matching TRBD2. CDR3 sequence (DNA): TGTGCCAGCAGCTTGGTAGGACTAGAGTACGAGCAGTACTTC. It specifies CASSLVGLEYEQYF.